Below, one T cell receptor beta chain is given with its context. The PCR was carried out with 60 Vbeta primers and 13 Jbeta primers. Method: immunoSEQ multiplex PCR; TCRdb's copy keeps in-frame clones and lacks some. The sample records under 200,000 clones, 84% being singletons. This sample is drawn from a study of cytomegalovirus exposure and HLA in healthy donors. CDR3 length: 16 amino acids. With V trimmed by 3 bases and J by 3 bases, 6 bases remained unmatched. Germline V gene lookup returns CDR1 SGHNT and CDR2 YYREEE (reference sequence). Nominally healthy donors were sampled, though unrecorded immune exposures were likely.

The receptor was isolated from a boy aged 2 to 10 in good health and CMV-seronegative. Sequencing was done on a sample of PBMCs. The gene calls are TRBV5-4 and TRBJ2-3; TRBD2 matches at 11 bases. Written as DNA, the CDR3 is TGTGCCAGCAGCTGGGGACTAGCGGAGGAGACAGATACGCAGTATTTT. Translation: CASSWGLAEETDTQYF.